The 32 T cell receptor beta chains presented below share a single source sample, sequenced in a study of blood T cells in healthy people across ages. Using a J-beta primer mix together with a sample-barcoded 5' primer, a second PCR was run for about 7 to 12 cycles. TCRdb used MiXCR to reprocess the 5' RACE reads, holding one entry per CDR3 protein. Of over 950,000 distinct CDR3 sequences in the sample, 51% were seen once. Sequencing was done on a sample of blood. The receptors were gathered from a woman aged 55 to 70 in good health.

V gene TRBV29-1 combines with J gene TRBJ1-1, with TRBD1 as a possible D gene (5 bases). Germline CDR1 SQVTM, CDR2 ANQGSEA. The ends were cut back, 6 bases at V and 3 bases at J, with 14 bases in the middle. This CDR3 spans 13 amino acids. The CDR3 region has the DNA TGCAGCGTGACGCAGGGCTGGGACACTGAAGCTTTCTTT. Amino acids: CSVTQGWDTEAFF.

This clonotype has a single count. A junction end diverges from the germline sequence, so it may reflect a read error. The chain has TRBV12-3 or TRBV12-4 and TRBJ1-2; D is ambiguous. The CDR3 is made up of 13 amino acids. The CDR3 coding sequence is TGTGTCAGCAGTCAAAGTCATAACTATGGCTACACCTTC. Translation gives CVSSQSHNYGYTF.

This chain joins TRBV5-5 and TRBJ2-3; 8 bases align to TRBD1. Germline V gene lookup returns CDR1 SGHKS and CDR2 YYEKEE (reference sequence). J lost 8 bases, V lost 4 bases, and 18 bases had no gene match. The CDR3 has 17 amino acids. The CDR3 loop is CASSPRDRSIFLGTQYF. The CDR3 region has the DNA TGTGCCAGCAGCCCCCGGGACAGGAGCATATTTTTGGGTACGCAGTATTTT.

V is TRBV15 and J is TRBJ2-5; D is ambiguous. The J call is doubtful: the DNA matches TRBJ2-7 better. The CDR3 has 15 residues. The germline CDR1 and CDR2 sequences are LNHNV and YYDKDF (reference sequence). The CDR3 loop is CATSRDQGVWGEQYF. CDR3 coding DNA: TGTGCCACCAGCAGAGATCAAGGCGTCTGGGGCGAGCAGTACTTC.

The V call is TRBV28, the J call TRBJ2-3; D unresolved. The CDR3 extends over 14 amino acids. V was clipped by 4 bases and J by 3 bases, with 11 bases between them. CDR1 and CDR2 (germline): MDHEN, SYDVKM. In DNA, the CDR3 is TGTGCCAGCAGTTCCCCTTCGAGAACAGATACGCAGTATTTT. It translates to CASSSPSRTDTQYF.

The CDR3, as DNA: TGTGCCAGCAGCTTAGTAATGTCATGGCTAGCGGTTACCTACAATGAGCAGTTCTTC. It yields the protein CASSLVMSWLAVTYNEQFF. The rearrangement joins TRBV7-8 to TRBJ2-1; 7 nucleotides line up with TRBD2. Losses at the gene ends were 1 base for V and 2 bases for J; bases not matched to a gene: 14. There are 19 residues in the CDR3. Germline lookup yields CDR1 SGHVS and CDR2 FQNEAQ.

The chain couples TRBV5-1 to TRBJ2-3; no clear D. Trimming left V 0 bases short and J 5 bases short, with 13 bases between. Germline CDR1 SGHRS, CDR2 YFSETQ. The CDR3 contains 15 residues. CDR3 nucleotides: TGCGCCAGCAGCTTGGAAGGGCCGATTGGAGATACGCAGTATTTT. Protein: CASSLEGPIGDTQYF.

V gene TRBV7-9 combines with J gene TRBJ2-7, with TRBD1 matching 7 bases. The CDR3 loop spans 17 amino acids. Germline V gene data show CDR1 as SEHNR and CDR2 as FQNEAQ (reference sequence). Trimming at V came to 5 bases and at J to 4 bases, leaving 17 bases not matched to a gene. The CDR3, as DNA: TGTGCCAGCAGCCGGATCCCACCGGGACAGAAAATATACGAGCAGTACTTC. This codes for CASSRIPPGQKIYEQYF.

The CDR3, as DNA: TGTGCCAGCAGCGCCCCTTTCACCGGGGAGCTGTTTTTT. This codes for CASSAPFTGELFF. The chain recombines TRBV7-9 with TRBJ2-2; D unclear. Trimming cost V 5 bases and J 4 bases, with 8 bases left between them. This CDR3 comprises 13 residues. Per the germline V gene, CDR1 is SEHNR and CDR2 is FQNEAQ (reference sequence).

The chain joins TRBV28 to TRBJ2-7, with TRBD1 identical over 9 bases. CDR1 is MDHEN, CDR2 SYDVKM, per germline. The CDR3 is made up of 16 amino acids. CDR3 protein: CTINPGTGYISYEQYF. DNA of the CDR3: TGTACCATAAACCCCGGGACAGGGTATATTTCCTACGAGCAGTACTTC.

The chain combines TRBV30 with TRBJ2-4, with 7 bases identical to TRBD1. The germline V gene encodes CDR1 GTSNPN and CDR2 SVGIG (reference sequence). J was trimmed by 6 bases and V by 3 bases; bases with no gene match: 5. CDR3 length: 13 amino acids. CDR3: CAWSRDSLNIQYF. CDR3 coding DNA: TGTGCCTGGAGCCGGGACAGCTTAAACATTCAGTACTTC.

This clonotype was observed at least ten times. The gene calls are TRBV25-1 and TRBJ1-2, with D possibly TRBD1 on 5 matching bases. V lost 8 bases and J lost 4, with 14 bases in between. The germline V gene encodes CDR1 MGHDK and CDR2 SYGVNS. The CDR3 has 13 residues. This chain's CDR3 is CASRGTSFYGYTF. The DNA of the CDR3 is TGTGCCAGCCGCGGGACGTCCTTCTATGGCTACACCTTC.

This clonotype occurred a few times. The chain employs TRBV20-1 and TRBJ2-7; 8 positions match TRBD2. TRBJ2-5 matches the DNA end more closely, so the J call is doubtful. Germline V CDR1 and CDR2: DFQATT, SNEGSKA (reference sequence). CDR3 length equals 13 residues. The CDR3 region is CSARVGGEETQYF. The CDR3 coding sequence is TGCAGTGCTAGAGTCGGGGGGGAAGAGACCCAGTACTTC.

The chain uses TRBV12-3 or TRBV12-4 and TRBJ2-7, with 8 bases matching TRBD1. The CDR3 spans 12 residues. V shed 6 bases and J 6 bases; nucleotides not matched to a gene: 4. CDR3 in amino acids: CASRSTGGEQYF. The CDR3 DNA follows: TGTGCCAGCAGGTCCACAGGGGGCGAGCAGTACTTC.

This clonotype was detected ten times or more. The chain combines TRBV12-5 with TRBJ2-7; 7 bases agree with TRBD2. Germline CDR1 and CDR2: LGHNT and FRNRAP. The CDR3 is made up of 12 amino acids. Unmatched junction bases numbered 7, after V lost 11 bases and J lost 3 bases. The CDR3 protein is CAELAPNYEQYF. The DNA of the CDR3 is TGTGCTGAACTAGCGCCTAACTACGAGCAGTACTTC.

The chain carries TRBV6-2 or TRBV6-3 and TRBJ2-7; D is unclear. The CDR3 sequence is 14 residues long. V lost 4 bases and J 0 bases, leaving 10 bases between the germline ends. Germline CDR1 MNHEY, CDR2 SVGEGT. CDR3 sequence: CASSSDGSSYEQYF. The CDR3 region has the DNA TGTGCCAGCAGTTCTGACGGAAGCTCCTACGAGCAGTACTTC.

This clonotype was observed a few times. V gene TRBV20-1 combines with J gene TRBJ2-1, with D possibly matching TRBD2 (5 bases). The CDR3 is 15 residues long. Trimming shortened V by 0 bases and J by 0 bases, and 9 bases separated the two germline ends. The germline V gene has CDR1 DFQATT and CDR2 SNEGSKA (reference sequence). The CDR3 protein is CSAREDGNSYNEQFF. CDR3 bases: TGCAGTGCTAGAGAGGACGGGAACTCCTACAATGAGCAGTTCTTC.

The gene calls are TRBV6-2 or TRBV6-3 and TRBJ1-2, with no clear D. Germline CDR1 MNHEY, CDR2 SVGEGT. The V end lost 5 bases, the J end lost 0 bases, and 16 bases lay between the germline ends. The length of the CDR3 is 16 residues. The CDR3 DNA follows: TGTGCCAGCAGTCCCCTTTTTTGGAGAGCTAACTATGGCTACACCTTC. Translating it yields CASSPLFWRANYGYTF.

This rearrangement joins TRBV29-1 to TRBJ2-3; 8 bases match TRBD1. V lost 5 bases and J lost 2; bases outside the gene matches: 6. Germline V CDR1 and CDR2: SQVTM, ANQGSEA. The CDR3 runs 14 residues. CDR3: CSVLQGGHTDTQYF. In DNA form, the CDR3 reads TGCAGCGTTTTACAGGGGGGCCACACAGATACGCAGTATTTT.

This clonotype was recorded a few times. The J gene is TRBJ2-7, the V gene TRBV29-1, with a weak D call TRBD1 (6 bases). V lost 3 bases and J 4 bases, leaving 13 bases between the germline ends. Germline V CDR1 and CDR2: SQVTM, ANQGSEA. The CDR3 sequence is 13 residues long. CDR3 sequence (DNA): TGCAGCGTTGAGAGGGCACAGGGATACGAGCAGTACTTC. The encoded protein is CSVERAQGYEQYF.

The chain is built from TRBV7-3 and TRBJ2-1; 9 bases agree with TRBD2. CDR3 length: 15 residues. Germline V lookup: CDR1 SGHTA, CDR2 FQGTGA. Trimming took 2 bases from V and 6 from J; bases not matched to a gene: 5. The CDR3: CASSLGAGGFNEQFF. As DNA, the CDR3 is TGTGCCAGCAGCTTAGGGGCGGGAGGGTTCAATGAGCAGTTCTTC.

The CDR3 DNA reads as TGTGCCAGCAGTTTATTCCCCCGCTACGAGCAGTACTTC. Encoded protein: CASSLFPRYEQYF. This chain uses TRBV12-3 or TRBV12-4 with TRBJ2-7; D gene ambiguous. The V end was cut by 2 bases, the J end by 3 bases, with 8 bases between. The CDR3 extends over 13 amino acids.

This clonotype was seen only a few times. The J gene is TRBJ1-4, the V gene TRBV20-1; no reliable D call. CDR3 length equals 14 residues. Trimming pared 8 bases from V and 2 bases from J, leaving 15 bases between. The germline V gene encodes CDR1 DFQATT and CDR2 SNEGSKA (reference sequence). CDR3 protein: CSFLVSPTNEKLFF. The CDR3 DNA reads TGCAGTTTTCTGGTCAGCCCTACTAATGAAAAACTGTTTTTT.

The chain joins TRBV18 to TRBJ2-5; weak D call: TRBD1 (6 bases). The CDR3 totals 14 residues. Germline V gives CDR1 KGHSH, CDR2 LQKENI. Trimming cost V 1 base and J 6 bases, with 12 bases left between them. The CDR3 spells CASSPREGVKTQYF. DNA of the CDR3: TGTGCCAGCTCACCACGCGAGGGGGTTAAGACCCAGTACTTC.

The V and J genes are TRBV15 and TRBJ2-7; no clear D. The CDR3 sequence is 14 residues long. Germline V lookup: CDR1 LNHNV, CDR2 YYDKDF (reference sequence). V lost 4 bases and J lost 2, with 12 bases in between. CDR3 in amino acids: CATSKGRSPYEQYF. CDR3 DNA: TGTGCCACCAGCAAAGGACGTAGCCCCTACGAGCAGTACTTC.

CDR3 sequence (DNA): TGTGCCAGCTCACCACGGGACAGGGCTTTCTATGGCTACACCTTC. This sequence encodes CASSPRDRAFYGYTF. The chain carries TRBV18 and TRBJ1-2, with 9 nucleotides matching TRBD1. V gave up 1 base and J gave up 4 bases; unmatched junction bases: 4. Looked up from germline, CDR1 is KGHSH and CDR2 is LQKENI. The CDR3 runs to 15 residues.

This chain joins TRBV27 and TRBJ2-7; D is ambiguous. With 6 bases removed from V and 9 bases from J, the gap between germline ends came to 12 bases. The CDR3 contains 11 residues. From germline, CDR1 is MNHEY and CDR2 SMNVEV (reference sequence). Here the CDR3 DNA reads TGTGCCAGCAGCTCCCGGGCAAGGCAGTACTTC. Amino acid sequence: CASSSRARQYF.

The rearrangement links TRBV5-1 to TRBJ1-6; weak D call: TRBD1 (5 bases). Trimming shortened V by 2 bases and J by 0 bases, and 9 bases separated the two germline ends. In germline, CDR1 is SGHRS, CDR2 YFSETQ. This CDR3 is 16 amino acids long. Here the CDR3 reads CASSFGTGSYNSPLHF. CDR3 coding DNA: TGCGCCAGCAGCTTCGGGACCGGCTCCTATAATTCACCCCTCCACTTT.

The rearrangement links TRBV20-1 to TRBJ2-6; D gene unclear. The germline V gene encodes CDR1 DFQATT and CDR2 SNEGSKA (reference sequence). Trimming took 3 bases from V and 2 from J, leaving 11 bases between them. CDR3 length: 15 amino acids. CDR3 amino acids: CSARAPPAGANVLTF. The CDR3 DNA reads TGCAGTGCTAGGGCCCCCCCGGCTGGGGCCAACGTCCTGACTTTC.

The chain employs TRBV7-6 and TRBJ2-1, with D tentatively TRBD2 (6 bases). The germline V gene encodes CDR1 SGHVS and CDR2 FNYEAQ. The CDR3 runs to 15 residues. The V end was cut by 2 bases, the J end by 3 bases, with 11 bases between. The DNA of the CDR3 is TGTGCCAGCAGCTTATCGGGAGACGTCTACAATGAGCAGTTCTTC. Translation gives CASSLSGDVYNEQFF.

The genes are TRBV5-1 and TRBJ2-3, with D maybe TRBD2 (6 bases). The CDR3 loop spans 16 amino acids. The V gene's germline CDR1 is SGHRS and CDR2 YFSETQ. Trimming removed 4 bases from V and 2 bases from J, with 17 bases in between. Here the CDR3 DNA reads TGCGCCAGCAGCCCCATCCCGGGACTTTCCACAGATACGCAGTATTTT. Translated: CASSPIPGLSTDTQYF.

The chain employs TRBV4-1 and TRBJ1-1; 7 nucleotides match TRBD1. CDR3 length equals 15 residues. The germline CDR1 and CDR2 sequences are MGHRA and YSYEKL. J lost 5 bases, V lost 4 bases, and 10 bases had no gene match. CDR3 loop: CASSLPDRAATEAFF. The CDR3 DNA is TGCGCCAGCAGCCTTCCTGACAGGGCCGCGACTGAAGCTTTCTTT.